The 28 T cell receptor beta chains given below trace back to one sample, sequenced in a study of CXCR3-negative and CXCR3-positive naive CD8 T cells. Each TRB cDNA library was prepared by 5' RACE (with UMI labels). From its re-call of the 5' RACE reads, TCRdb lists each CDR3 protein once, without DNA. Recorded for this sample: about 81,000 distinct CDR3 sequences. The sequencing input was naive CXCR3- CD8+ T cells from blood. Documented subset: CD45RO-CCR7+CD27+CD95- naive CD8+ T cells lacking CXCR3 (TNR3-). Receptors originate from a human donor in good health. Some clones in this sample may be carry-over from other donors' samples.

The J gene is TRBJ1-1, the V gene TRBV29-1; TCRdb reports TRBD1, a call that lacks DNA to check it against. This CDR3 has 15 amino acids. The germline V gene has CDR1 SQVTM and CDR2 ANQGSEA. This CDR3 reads CSGLGGMVGNTEAFF.

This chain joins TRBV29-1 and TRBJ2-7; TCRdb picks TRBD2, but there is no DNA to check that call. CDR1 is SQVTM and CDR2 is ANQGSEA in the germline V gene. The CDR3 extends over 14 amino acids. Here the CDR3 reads CSVEIDDLPYEQYF.

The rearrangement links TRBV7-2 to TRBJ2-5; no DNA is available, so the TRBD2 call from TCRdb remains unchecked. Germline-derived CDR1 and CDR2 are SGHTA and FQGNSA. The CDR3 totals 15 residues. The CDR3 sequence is CASSSASGAGETQYF.

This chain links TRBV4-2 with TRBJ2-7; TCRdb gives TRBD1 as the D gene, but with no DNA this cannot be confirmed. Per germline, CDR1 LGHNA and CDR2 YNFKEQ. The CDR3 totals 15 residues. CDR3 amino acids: CASSFRGQGYYEQYF.

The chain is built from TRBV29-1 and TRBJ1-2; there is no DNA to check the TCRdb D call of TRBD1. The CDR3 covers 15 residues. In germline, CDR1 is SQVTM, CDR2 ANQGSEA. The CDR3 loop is CSVVTPGGPYYGYTF. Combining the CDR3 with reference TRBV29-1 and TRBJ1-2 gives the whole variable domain SAVISQKPSRDICQRGTSLTIQCQVDSQVTMMFWYRQQPGQSLTLIATANQGSEATYESGFVIDKFPISRPNLTFSTLTVSNMSPEDSSIYLCSVVTPGGPYYGYTFGSGTRLTVV.

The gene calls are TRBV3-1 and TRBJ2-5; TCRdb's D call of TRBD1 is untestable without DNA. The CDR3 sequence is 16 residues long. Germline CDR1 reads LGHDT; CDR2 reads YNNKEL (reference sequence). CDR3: CASSQRSGQAVLAQYF.

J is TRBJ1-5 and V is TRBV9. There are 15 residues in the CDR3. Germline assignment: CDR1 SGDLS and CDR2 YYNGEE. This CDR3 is CASSEAGRSNQPQHF.

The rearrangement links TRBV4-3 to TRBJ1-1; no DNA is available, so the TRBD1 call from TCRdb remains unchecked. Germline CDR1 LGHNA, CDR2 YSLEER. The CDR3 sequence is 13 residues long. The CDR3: CASSPDRGTEAFF.

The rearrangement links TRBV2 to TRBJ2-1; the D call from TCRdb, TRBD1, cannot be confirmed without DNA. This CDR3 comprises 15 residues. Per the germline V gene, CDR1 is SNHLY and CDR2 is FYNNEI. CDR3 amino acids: CATYPEGGGHNEQFF.

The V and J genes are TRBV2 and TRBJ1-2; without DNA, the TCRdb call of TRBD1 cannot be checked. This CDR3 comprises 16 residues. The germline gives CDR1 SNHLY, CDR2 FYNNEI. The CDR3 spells CASSESFGTGDYGYTF.

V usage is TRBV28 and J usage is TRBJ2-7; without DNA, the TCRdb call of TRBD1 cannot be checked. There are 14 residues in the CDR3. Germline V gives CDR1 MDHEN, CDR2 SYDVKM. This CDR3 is CASSPGTESYEQYF.

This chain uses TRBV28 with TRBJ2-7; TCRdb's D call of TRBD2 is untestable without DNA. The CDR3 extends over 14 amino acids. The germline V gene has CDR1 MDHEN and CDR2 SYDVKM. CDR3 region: CASRTSGMAYEQYF. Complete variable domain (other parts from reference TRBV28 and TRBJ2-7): DVKVTQSSRYLVKRTGEKVFLECVQDMDHENMFWYRQDPGLGLRLIYFSYDVKMKEKGDIPEGYSVSREKKERFSLILESASTNQTSMYLCASRTSGMAYEQYFGPGTRLTVT.

CDR3 protein: CSVTGDLNYEQYF. This chain joins TRBV29-1 and TRBJ2-7; the TRBD1 assignment by TCRdb is unverifiable without DNA. Germline values: CDR1 SQVTM, CDR2 ANQGSEA. The CDR3 covers 13 residues.

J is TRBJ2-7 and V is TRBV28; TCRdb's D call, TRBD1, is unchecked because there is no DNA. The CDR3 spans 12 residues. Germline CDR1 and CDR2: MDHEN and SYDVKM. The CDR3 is CASLGGHDEQYF.

CDR3 residues: CASSFGTAEAFF. This chain connects TRBV12-3 or TRBV12-4 to TRBJ1-1. The CDR3 has 12 amino acids.

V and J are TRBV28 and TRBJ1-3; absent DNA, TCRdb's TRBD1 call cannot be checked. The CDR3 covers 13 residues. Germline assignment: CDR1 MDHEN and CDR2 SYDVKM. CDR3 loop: CASSLGRGNTIYF.

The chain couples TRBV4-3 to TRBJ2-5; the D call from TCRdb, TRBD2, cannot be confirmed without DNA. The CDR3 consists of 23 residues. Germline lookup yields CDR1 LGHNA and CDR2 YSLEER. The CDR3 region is CASSQDQWSVVAGGLAEQETQYF.

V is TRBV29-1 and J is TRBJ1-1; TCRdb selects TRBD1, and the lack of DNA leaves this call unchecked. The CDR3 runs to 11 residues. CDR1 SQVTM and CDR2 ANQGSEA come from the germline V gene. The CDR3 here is CSGGTDTEAFF.

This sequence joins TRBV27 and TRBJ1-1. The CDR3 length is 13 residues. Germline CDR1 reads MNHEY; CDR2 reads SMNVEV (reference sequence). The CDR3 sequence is CASQRTENTEAFF.

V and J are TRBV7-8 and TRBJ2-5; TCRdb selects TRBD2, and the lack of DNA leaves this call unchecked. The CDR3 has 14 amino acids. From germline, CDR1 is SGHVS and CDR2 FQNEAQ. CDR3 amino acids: CASSLEASGGSPYF.

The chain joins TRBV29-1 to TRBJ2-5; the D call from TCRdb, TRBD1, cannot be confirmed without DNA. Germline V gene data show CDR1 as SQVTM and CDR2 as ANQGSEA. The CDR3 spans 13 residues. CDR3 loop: CSVDRTGEETQYF. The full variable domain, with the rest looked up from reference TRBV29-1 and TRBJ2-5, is SAVISQKPSRDICQRGTSLTIQCQVDSQVTMMFWYRQQPGQSLTLIATANQGSEATYESGFVIDKFPISRPNLTFSTLTVSNMSPEDSSIYLCSVDRTGEETQYFGPGTRLLVL.

The CDR3: CASSYPDRASENIQYF. The V and J genes are TRBV2 and TRBJ2-4; TCRdb gives TRBD1 as the D gene, but with no DNA this cannot be confirmed. This CDR3 region has 16 residues. Germline-derived CDR1 and CDR2 are SNHLY and FYNNEI.

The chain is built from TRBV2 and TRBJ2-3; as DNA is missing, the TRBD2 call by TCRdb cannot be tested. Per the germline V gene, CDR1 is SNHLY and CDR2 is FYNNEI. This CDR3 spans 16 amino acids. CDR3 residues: CASSGDSGGGTDTQYF.

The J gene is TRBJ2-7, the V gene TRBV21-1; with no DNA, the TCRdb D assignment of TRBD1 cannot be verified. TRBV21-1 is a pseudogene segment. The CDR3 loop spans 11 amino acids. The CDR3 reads CASERPLEQYF.

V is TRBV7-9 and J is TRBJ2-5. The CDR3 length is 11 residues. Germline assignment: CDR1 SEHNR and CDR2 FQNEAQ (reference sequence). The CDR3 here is CASSQDGTQYF.

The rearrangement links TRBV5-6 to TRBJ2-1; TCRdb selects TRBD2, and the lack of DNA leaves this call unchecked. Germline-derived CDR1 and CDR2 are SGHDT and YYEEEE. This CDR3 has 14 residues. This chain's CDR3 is CASSLAAGLGEQFF.

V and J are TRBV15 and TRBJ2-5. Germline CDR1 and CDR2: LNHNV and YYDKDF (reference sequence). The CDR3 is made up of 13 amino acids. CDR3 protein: CATSRGIIETQYF.

CDR3 residues: CASSLTGEAFF. The genes are TRBV5-1 and TRBJ1-1. Germline V gene sequence: CDR1 SGHRS, CDR2 YFSETQ. This CDR3 spans 11 amino acids.